This record concerns one TCR beta chain sequence. Its target is not known. The data are from a study of shared clonotypes between healthy human individuals. DNA at about 210 ng, around 30,000 T cell genomes, went into sorted-subset replicate PCRs. TCRdb's table, derived via immunoSEQ multiplex PCR, lists solely in-frame clones and lacks some. The table has about 1.5 million clones, roughly 96% seen once; the top ten hold 1% to 1.5%. Study-wide results and caveats: Sharing of clonotypes among donors was expected to vary with sequencing depth. Incompleteness in sorted-subset sequencing, despite large depth, was shown by rarefaction.

Specimen: naive CD4+ T cells sorted from blood. Subset meaning: CD45RA+ positively selected. This clonotype originated in a man aged 25 to 40 in good health.

The CDR3 here is CASSARGFGRNQPQHF. The DNA of the CDR3 is TGTGCCAGCAGCGCCAGAGGGTTCGGCAGGAATCAGCCCCAGCATTTT. The rearrangement joins TRBV2 to TRBJ1-5; D is undetermined. The V end was cut by 6 bases, the J end by 4 bases, with 19 bases between. The CDR3 contains 16 residues. Germline assignment: CDR1 SNHLY and CDR2 FYNNEI.